The 14 T cell receptor beta chains reported below all come from one sample, sequenced in a study of T cell repertoires in cytomegalovirus infection. TCRdb reanalysed the reads using MiXCR and keeps one entry per CDR3 protein. The sample lists about 490,000 distinct CDR3 sequences; around 27% were seen once. The sequencing input was PBMCs. These TCRs come from a human donor in good health (CMV status not recorded). Some clones in this sample may be carry-over from other donors' samples.

The rearrangement joins TRBV27 to TRBJ2-3; D unclear. CDR3 length: 15 residues. The germline V gene has CDR1 MNHEY and CDR2 SMNVEV (reference sequence). V lost 4 bases and J 0 bases, leaving 11 bases between the germline ends. The DNA of the CDR3 is TGTGCCAGCAGTTATCCGGGCTCTAGCACAGATACGCAGTATTTT. Residues: CASSYPGSSTDTQYF.

The sample holds many counts of this clonotype. This chain links TRBV7-6 with TRBJ1-1; D remains ambiguous. This CDR3 spans 17 amino acids. The germline V gene encodes CDR1 SGHVS and CDR2 FNYEAQ. V dropped 0 bases and J dropped 7 bases, with 21 bases sitting between them. The CDR3 here is CASSLALGLASEGEAFF. The DNA of the CDR3 is TGTGCCAGCAGCTTAGCGTTGGGTTTGGCGTCTGAGGGTGAAGCTTTCTTT. Together with reference TRBV7-6 and TRBJ1-1, the CDR3 gives the full variable domain: GAGVSQSPRYKVTKRGQDVALRCDPISGHVSLYWYRQALGQGPEFLTYFNYEAQQDKSGLPNDRFSAERPEGSISTLTIQRTEQRDSAMYRCASSLALGLASEGEAFFGQGTRLTVV.

The chain has TRBV6-6 and TRBJ2-3; unclear D gene. This CDR3 is 11 amino acids long. The germline V gene has CDR1 MNHNY and CDR2 SVGAGI (reference sequence). The V and J ends lost 7 bases and 3 bases respectively, with 5 bases between them. CDR3 protein: CASKLTDTQYF. The CDR3 DNA reads TGTGCCAGCAAACTGACAGATACGCAGTATTTT.

V gene TRBV5-6 combines with J gene TRBJ2-1, with 12 bases matching TRBD2. The germline CDR1 and CDR2 sequences are SGHDT and YYEEEE. CDR3 length equals 17 residues. Trimming at V came to 4 bases and at J to 7 bases, leaving 12 bases not matched to a gene. DNA of the CDR3: TGTGCCAGCAGCCAACTACAACTAGCGGGAGGTCGAAATGAGCAGTTCTTC. Translated, it gives CASSQLQLAGGRNEQFF.

The table lists this clonotype with a few counts. The chain couples TRBV4-1 to TRBJ2-7; either TRBD1 or TRBD2 may supply D (5 bases each). Between the trimmed V and J ends, which lost 4 bases and 0 bases, there was a span of 19 bases. The CDR3 consists of 17 residues. The germline V gene encodes CDR1 MGHRA and CDR2 YSYEKL. DNA of the CDR3: TGCGCCAGCAGCCCCCTTACTATGGGGGAGAGCTCCTACGAGCAGTACTTC. It translates to CASSPLTMGESSYEQYF.

The rearrangement uses TRBV7-9 and TRBJ1-1; a weak D match, TRBD1 (6 bases). Trimming cost V 5 bases and J 5 bases, with 18 bases left between them. The CDR3 is 15 amino acids. Germline lookup yields CDR1 SEHNR and CDR2 FQNEAQ (reference sequence). The CDR3 coding sequence is TGTGCCAGCAGCCGCCAAGGGACACAGTCAACTGAAGCTTTCTTT. Protein product: CASSRQGTQSTEAFF. The entire variable domain, with the rest obtained from reference TRBV7-9 and TRBJ1-1, is as follows: DTGVSQNPRHKITKRGQNVTFRCDPISEHNRLYWYRQTLGQGPEFLTYFQNEAQLEKSRLLSDRFSAERPKGSFSTLEIQRTEQGDSAMYLCASSRQGTQSTEAFFGQGTRLTVV.

This clonotype was observed a handful of times. The chain joins TRBV11-2 to TRBJ2-7; weak D call: TRBD1 (6 bases). Trimming pared 5 bases from V and 3 bases from J, leaving 17 bases between. CDR1 and CDR2 (germline): SGHAT, FQNNGV. The CDR3 is 15 amino acids. For the CDR3, the DNA is TGTGCCAGCAGCCAATTATCCCTAGGGGGCTACGAGCAGTACGTC. Translated, it gives CASSQLSLGGYEQYV.

This clonotype showed up just a few times. This chain connects TRBV19 to TRBJ1-5, with D uncertain. V lost 5 bases, J lost 7 bases, and 18 bases lay in between. Germline-derived CDR1 and CDR2 are LNHDA and SQIVND (reference sequence). CDR3 length equals 15 residues. The CDR3 sequence: CASSDYRETNQPQHF. DNA of the CDR3: TGTGCCAGTAGTGACTACCGGGAGACCAACCAGCCCCAGCATTTT. The whole variable domain, filled in from reference TRBV19 and TRBJ1-5, reads DGGITQSPKYLFRKEGQNVTLSCEQNLNHDAMYWYRQDPGQGLRLIYYSQIVNDFQKGDIAEGYSVSREKKESFPLTVTSAQKNPTAFYLCASSDYRETNQPQHFGDGTRLSIL.

A few counts support this clonotype. V and J are TRBV19 and TRBJ2-4; unclear D gene. CDR3 length equals 14 residues. Germline V gives CDR1 LNHDA, CDR2 SQIVND (reference sequence). The V end lost 3 bases, the J end lost 0 bases, and 6 bases lay between the germline ends. The CDR3 bases are TGTGCCAGTAGTATCGGGTTAGCCAAAAACATTCAGTACTTC. Protein product: CASSIGLAKNIQYF.

The gene calls are TRBV29-1 and TRBJ2-1; 10 bases agree with TRBD2. Germline V lookup: CDR1 SQVTM, CDR2 ANQGSEA. V gave up 0 bases and J gave up 7 bases; unmatched junction bases: 3. The CDR3 is 14 residues long. The CDR3 here is CSVEEVSGRNEQFF. The DNA of the CDR3 is TGCAGCGTTGAAGAGGTTAGCGGGAGGAATGAGCAGTTCTTC.

This clonotype has a single count. The chain has TRBV29-1 and TRBJ1-2; the match to TRBD1 covers 7 bases. V shed 0 bases and J 4 bases; nucleotides not matched to a gene: 5. Germline V lookup: CDR1 SQVTM, CDR2 ANQGSEA. The CDR3 loop spans 14 amino acids. This CDR3 is CSVEEAPGGYGYTF. CDR3 bases: TGCAGCGTTGAAGAGGCGCCAGGGGGCTATGGCTACACCTTC.

The chain employs TRBV27 and TRBJ1-4; D call uncertain. The CDR3 covers 13 residues. Germline CDR1 MNHEY, CDR2 SMNVEV (reference sequence). Trimming took off 2 bases at V and 7 bases at J, with 8 bases between the two ends. This CDR3 is CASSLVYGEKLFF. CDR3 nucleotide sequence: TGTGCCAGCAGTTTAGTATATGGTGAAAAACTGTTTTTT. Full variable domain (rest looked up from reference TRBV27 and TRBJ1-4): EAQVTQNPRYLITVTGKKLTVTCSQNMNHEYMSWYRQDPGLGLRQIYYSMNVEVTDKGDVPEGYKVSRKEKRNFPLILESPSPNQTSLYFCASSLVYGEKLFFGSGTQLSVL.

This clonotype was seen a handful of times. V is TRBV28 and J is TRBJ2-3; tentatively, D is TRBD2 (5 bases). Trimming took off 6 bases at V and 10 bases at J, with 17 bases between the two ends. This CDR3 has 13 amino acids. From germline, CDR1 is MDHEN and CDR2 SYDVKM. The CDR3 region is CASSPPRGRPQYF. Written as DNA, the CDR3 is TGTGCCAGCAGCCCACCTCGGGGTCGACCGCAGTATTTT.

J is TRBJ1-1 and V is TRBV28, with D possibly TRBD1 on 6 matching bases. In germline, CDR1 is MDHEN, CDR2 SYDVKM. V was cut by 2 bases and J by 4 bases, with 14 bases left in between. This CDR3 is 15 amino acids long. In DNA form, the CDR3 reads TGTGCCAGCAGTTTAGGGTCGCAGGGGAGCACTGAAGCTTTCTTT. Translating gives CASSLGSQGSTEAFF.